The present TCR beta chain was sequenced within a study of T cells in Graves' hyperthyroidism and ophthalmopathy. Whole-study context: The authors collected peripheral blood at initial diagnosis, before any treatment.

Stable Graves' hyperthyroidism denoted no ophthalmopathy progression over 18 months. Each patient was aged 18 to 65 and had newly diagnosed hyperthyroidism of under 2 months' duration. A remark on this clonotype: Its antigen is undetermined.

CDR1 and CDR2 (germline): DFQATT, SNEGSKA (reference sequence). V lost 3 bases, J lost 0 bases, and 6 bases lay in between. The CDR3 has 13 amino acids. TCR beta CDR3 region amplification was performed from RNA transcripts. TCR CDR3 regions were first amplified by RT-PCR with HTBI primers. TCRdb processed the multiplex PCR reads anew with MiXCR; each CDR3 protein has one entry. Of roughly 700,000 distinct CDR3 sequences in the sample, approximately 15% were seen once. General study results and limits: Most expanded thyroid clonotypes above 0.001 also appeared in blood.

The rearrangement uses TRBV20-1 and TRBJ2-1; D gene ambiguous. Sequencing was performed on blood. This clonotype was obtained from a man aged 45 to 65 with Graves' hyperthyroidism. CDR3 loop: CSARPPSYNEQFF. Here the CDR3 DNA reads TGCAGTGCTAGGCCACCCTCCTACAATGAGCAGTTCTTC.